These 12 T cell receptor beta chains originate from one sample sequenced in a study of cytomegalovirus exposure and HLA in healthy donors. Primers included in the PCR were 60 Vbeta and 13 Jbeta primers. TCRdb's table, derived via immunoSEQ multiplex PCR, lists solely in-frame clones and lacks some. The sample contains more than 150,000 clones, approximately 73% of which appear only once. Sequenced: PBMCs. The receptors originated from a woman aged 25 to 39 in good health and CMV-seropositive.

This rearrangement joins TRBV13 to TRBJ2-1, with 7 positions matching TRBD2. This CDR3 spans 12 amino acids. CDR1 is PRHDT and CDR2 is FYEKMQ in the germline V gene (reference sequence). Trimming at V came to 5 bases and at J to 9 bases, leaving 4 bases not matched to a gene. CDR3: CASSPQRGEQFF. The CDR3 DNA reads TGTGCCAGCAGCCCCCAGCGGGGTGAGCAGTTCTTC.

The V gene is TRBV5-4, the J gene TRBJ2-5; tentatively, D is TRBD2 (7 bases). The CDR3 sequence is 15 residues long. Germline-derived CDR1 and CDR2 are SGHNT and YYREEE (reference sequence). The V and J ends lost 4 bases and 4 bases respectively, with 17 bases between them. In DNA, the CDR3 is TGTGCCAGCAGCGCCGCTGGAGGGGGGGGAGAGACCCAGTACTTC. Translation gives CASSAAGGGGETQYF.

The chain uses TRBV5-5 and TRBJ2-1; 8 nucleotides align to TRBD1. The junction had 3 bases not matched to a gene; V was cut back by 2 bases and J by 5 bases. Germline V CDR1 and CDR2: SGHKS, YYEKEE (reference sequence). The CDR3 has 14 amino acids. The CDR3 is CASSFTGGDNEQFF. The CDR3 nucleotides read TGTGCCAGCAGCTTTACAGGGGGTGACAATGAGCAGTTCTTC.

The V and J genes are TRBV27 and TRBJ2-1; 10 bases line up with TRBD2. With 3 bases clipped from V and 4 bases from J, the junction kept 3 bases outside the gene matches. The CDR3 sequence is 15 residues long. CDR1 and CDR2 from the germline V gene are MNHEY and SMNVEV (reference sequence). The CDR3 nucleotides are TGTGCCAGCAGTTTTAGCGGGGGGTTGTACAATGAGCAGTTCTTC. This translates into CASSFSGGLYNEQFF.

This chain uses TRBV5-4 with TRBJ2-5, with 11 positions matching TRBD2. Germline CDR1 and CDR2: SGHNT and YYREEE (reference sequence). The CDR3 contains 18 residues. V was pared by 4 bases and J by 1 base, with 12 bases of the junction left unmatched. The CDR3 loop reads CASSTAPLGLAAQETQYF. CDR3 nucleotide sequence: TGTGCCAGCAGCACCGCTCCCCTGGGACTAGCGGCCCAAGAGACCCAGTACTTC. Full variable domain (rest looked up from reference TRBV5-4 and TRBJ2-5): ETGVTQSPTHLIKTRGQQVTLRCSSQSGHNTVSWYQQALGQGPQFIFQYYREEENGRGNFPPRFSGLQFPNYSSELNVNALELDDSALYLCASSTAPLGLAAQETQYFGPGTRLLVL.

The rearrangement joins TRBV9 to TRBJ2-5; 7 bases are shared with TRBD1. CDR3 size: 15 residues. Germline CDR1 is SGDLS and CDR2 is YYNGEE. The V and J ends lost 3 bases and 1 base, in that order; junction bases with no gene match: 6. CDR3 coding DNA: TGTGCCAGCAGCGGCTTACAGGGGCCCCAAGAGACCCAGTACTTC. Residues: CASSGLQGPQETQYF.

The V gene is TRBV27, the J gene TRBJ1-5; D gene uncertain. Trimming left V 2 bases short and J 0 bases short, with 14 bases between. This CDR3 comprises 17 residues. Germline V gene sequence: CDR1 MNHEY, CDR2 SMNVEV (reference sequence). The CDR3 sequence is CASSLRRAGSSNQPQHF. The CDR3 DNA follows: TGTGCCAGCAGTTTAAGAAGGGCGGGGAGTAGCAATCAGCCCCAGCATTTT.

The chain recombines TRBV4-3 with TRBJ2-6, with 7 bases that match TRBD1. Germline CDR1 is LGHNA and CDR2 is YSLEER. This CDR3 is 18 amino acids long. V was pared by 4 bases and J by 0 bases, with 9 bases of the junction left unmatched. The CDR3 loop reads CASSPGTASSSGANVLTF. DNA for the CDR3: TGCGCCAGCAGCCCAGGGACAGCCTCGAGCTCTGGGGCCAACGTCCTGACTTTC.

The chain employs TRBV19 and TRBJ1-2, with D unresolved. Germline V lookup: CDR1 LNHDA, CDR2 SQIVND (reference sequence). V dropped 7 bases and J dropped 2 bases, with 17 bases sitting between them. The CDR3 runs to 15 residues. The CDR3 sequence: CASNGGVGVNYGYTF. CDR3 DNA sequence: TGTGCCAGTAACGGCGGAGTCGGCGTGAACTATGGCTACACCTTC.

The CDR3 sequence: CASSQGRDRGERYAKNIQYF. Here the CDR3 DNA reads TGCGCCAGCAGCCAAGGCAGGGACAGGGGTGAACGTTACGCCAAAAACATTCAGTACTTC. The V gene is TRBV4-3, the J gene TRBJ2-4; TRBD1 matches 10 bases. This CDR3 is 20 amino acids long. Germline V lookup: CDR1 LGHNA, CDR2 YSLEER. V shed 1 base, J shed 1 base, and the junction held 13 bases outside the gene matches.

The gene calls are TRBV5-1 and TRBJ2-5, with 9 bases lining up with TRBD2. In germline, CDR1 is SGHRS, CDR2 YFSETQ. CDR3 size: 16 residues. The trim removed 5 bases at V and 2 bases at J, leaving 10 bases unmatched. The CDR3 bases are TGCGCCAGCAGTTGGGGCCCTAGCGGGAAACAAGAGACCCAGTACTTC. Amino acid sequence: CASSWGPSGKQETQYF.

This clone was seen once. The chain has TRBV5-4 and TRBJ2-7; D possibly corresponds to TRBD2 (5 bases). The CDR3 sequence is 14 residues long. Per the germline V gene, CDR1 is SGHNT and CDR2 is YYREEE (reference sequence). Trimming left V 0 bases short and J 3 bases short, with 10 bases between. The CDR3 reads CASSLEAGYYEQYF. Here the CDR3 DNA reads TGTGCCAGCAGCTTGGAGGCGGGCTACTACGAGCAGTACTTC.